Sequencing of this TCR beta chain was carried out in a study of blood T cell repertoires in COVID-19. Study-level background: The cDNA or gDNA used as material had been derived from T cells, B-cell-depleted T cells, or PBMCs.

Some clones are missing from TCRdb's copy, which holds only in-frame ones; the method was immunoSEQ multiplex PCR. Of a few hundred thousand clones in the sample, approximately 79% are singletons; the top ten hold about 4%. The clonotype comes from a young man with acute COVID-19. The sample consisted of PBMCs or T cells enriched from blood (not recorded which).

CDR3 sequence reads: CASSHLVGEGRRDGYTF. In DNA, the CDR3 is TGCGCCAGCAGCCACCTGGTAGGGGAGGGAAGGAGGGATGGCTACACCTTC. J is TRBJ1-2 and V is TRBV4-1; D possibly corresponds to TRBD1 (5 bases). The CDR3 extends over 17 amino acids. V lost 3 bases to trimming and J lost 6 bases, with 23 bases between them. Germline CDR1 reads MGHRA; CDR2 reads YSYEKL.